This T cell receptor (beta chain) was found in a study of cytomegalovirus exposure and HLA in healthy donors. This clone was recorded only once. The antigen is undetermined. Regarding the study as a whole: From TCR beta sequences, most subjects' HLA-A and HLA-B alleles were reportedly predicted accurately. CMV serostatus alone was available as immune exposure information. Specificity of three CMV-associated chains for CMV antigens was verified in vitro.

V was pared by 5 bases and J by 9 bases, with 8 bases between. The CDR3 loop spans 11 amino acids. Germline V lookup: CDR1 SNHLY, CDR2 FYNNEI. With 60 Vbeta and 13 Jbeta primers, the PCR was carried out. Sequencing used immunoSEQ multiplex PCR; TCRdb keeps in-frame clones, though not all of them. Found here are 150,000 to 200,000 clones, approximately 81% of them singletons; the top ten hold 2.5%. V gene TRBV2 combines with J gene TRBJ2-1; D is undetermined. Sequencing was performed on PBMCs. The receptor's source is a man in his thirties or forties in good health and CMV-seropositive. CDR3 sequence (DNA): TGTGCCAGCAGTACAACCCCTGAGCAGTTCTTC. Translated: CASSTTPEQFF. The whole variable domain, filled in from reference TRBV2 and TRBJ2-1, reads EPEVTQTPSHQVTQMGQEVILRCVPISNHLYFYWYRQILGQKVEFLVSFYNNEISEKSEIFDDQFSVERPDGSNFTLKIRSTKLEDSAMYFCASSTTPEQFFGPGTRLTVL.